These T cell receptor beta chains were read from a single sample in a study of monozygotic twins with inflammatory bowel disease. TCRdb processed the 5' RACE reads again and assigns one entry to each CDR3 protein, with no DNA. The data show around 210,000 distinct CDR3 sequences, and the top ten clones hold under 8.5%. The sample taken for sequencing was blood. The origin of the receptors is a human donor with ulcerative colitis or Crohn's disease, or a healthy co-twin of an affected twin (not recorded which). CDR3s include the opening cysteine and the closing phenylalanine or tryptophan.

v_gene	j_gene	CDR3aa
TRBV5-4	TRBJ2-2	CASSSLDRFAGELFF
TRBV5-1	TRBJ2-1	CASSLTGNSYNEQFF
TRBV7-6	TRBJ2-4	CASSLYFSGAGEAKNIQYF
TRBV28	TRBJ2-5	CASSLGEVMGLETQYF
TRBV27	TRBJ1-2	CASSLKGGNYGYTF
TRBV4-2	TRBJ2-1	CASSQTSGGAQYNEQFF
TRBV7-8	TRBJ1-4	CASSLASTNEKLFF
TRBV7-9	TRBJ1-4	CASSSRQGRDEKLFF
TRBV2	TRBJ2-1	CASSIQGSRYNEQFF
TRBV6-5	TRBJ1-1	CASSYRGTGITEAFF
TRBV28	TRBJ1-3	CASSRGQGAGNTIYF
TRBV7-2	TRBJ1-1	CASSYWVNVRDTEAFF
TRBV7-3	TRBJ2-1	CASSVATKHEQFF
TRBV25-1	TRBJ2-1	CASSDLLTRENEQFF
TRBV20-1	TRBJ2-7	CSAPRRGSYEQYF